The entry that follows covers one TCR beta chain sequence. Data came from immunoSEQ multiplex PCR; TCRdb stores just in-frame clones and leaves some out. The sample has some 380,000 clones, approximately 96% seen once. These data originate in a study of shared clonotypes between healthy human individuals. The study drew all its donors from Caucasian adults living in Nashville, Tennessee. After removal of 0 bases from V and 10 bases from J, the junction contained 9 bases not matched to a gene. Germline CDR1 and CDR2: GTSNPN and SVGIG (reference sequence). The CDR3 sequence is 15 residues long. The receptor's source is a young man in good health. This sequence joins TRBV30 and TRBJ2-1; 10 bases match TRBD2. The material sequenced was memory CD8+ T cells sorted from blood. Subset denoted: CD45RO+ cells pooled with CCR7-negative TemRA cells. Written as DNA, the CDR3 is TGTGCCTGGAGTGTACGGCCAGCGGGAGGGCGGGAGCAGTTCTTC. This translates into CAWSVRPAGGREQFF.